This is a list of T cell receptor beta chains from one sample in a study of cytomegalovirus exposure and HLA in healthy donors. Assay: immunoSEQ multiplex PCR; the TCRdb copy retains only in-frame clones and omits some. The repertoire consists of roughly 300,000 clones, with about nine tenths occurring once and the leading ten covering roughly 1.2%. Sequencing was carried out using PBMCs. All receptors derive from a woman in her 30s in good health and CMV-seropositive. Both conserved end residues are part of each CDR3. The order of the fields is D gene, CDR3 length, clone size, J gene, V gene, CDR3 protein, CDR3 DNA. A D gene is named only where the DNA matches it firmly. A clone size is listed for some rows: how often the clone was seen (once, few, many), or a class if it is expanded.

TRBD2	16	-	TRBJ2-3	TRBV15	CATSRETAGTTDTQYF	TGTGCCACCAGCAGAGAAACAGCGGGGACCACAGATACGCAGTATTTT
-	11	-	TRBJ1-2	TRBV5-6	CASSLGFDLAF	TGTGCCAGCAGCTTGGGCTTCGATTTGGCCTTC
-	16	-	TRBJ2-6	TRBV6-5	CASRYNPGSGANVLTF	TGTGCCAGCAGATACAATCCGGGGTCTGGGGCCAACGTCCTGACTTTC
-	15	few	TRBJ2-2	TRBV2	CASSVNLARAGELFF	TGTGCCAGCAGTGTTAATTTAGCGAGGGCCGGGGAGCTGTTTTTT
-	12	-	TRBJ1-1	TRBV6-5	CASGWGATEAFF	TGTGCCAGCGGTTGGGGGGCCACTGAAGCTTTCTTT
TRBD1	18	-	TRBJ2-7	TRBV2	CASSVQELGDRLTYEQYF	TGTGCCAGCAGTGTCCAGGAGTTGGGGGACAGGCTCACCTACGAGCAGTACTTC
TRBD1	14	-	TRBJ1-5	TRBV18	CASSPPGQYQPQHF	TGTGCCAGCTCACCGCCGGGACAGTATCAGCCCCAGCATTTT
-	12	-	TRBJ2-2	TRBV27	CASATGPGELFF	TGTGCCAGCGCTACGGGTCCCGGGGAGCTGTTTTTT
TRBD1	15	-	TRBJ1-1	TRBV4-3	CASSQDRGLDTEAFF	TGCGCCAGCAGCCAAGACAGGGGGTTAGACACTGAAGCTTTCTTT
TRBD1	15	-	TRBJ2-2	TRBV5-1	CASSGEDRDTGELFF	TGCGCCAGCAGCGGAGAGGACAGGGACACCGGGGAGCTGTTTTTT
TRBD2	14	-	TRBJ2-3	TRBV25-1	CASGKAGVGDTQYF	TGTGCCAGCGGCAAAGCGGGAGTCGGCGATACGCAGTATTTT
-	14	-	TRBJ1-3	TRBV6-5	CASTPGRSGNTIYF	TGTGCCAGCACCCCGGGACGCAGTGGAAACACCATATATTTT
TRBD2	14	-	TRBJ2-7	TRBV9	CASSLGREGYEQYF	TGTGCCAGCAGCCTGGGGCGGGAGGGGTACGAGCAGTACTTC
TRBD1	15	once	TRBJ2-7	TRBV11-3	CASSFGTGESYEQYF	TGTGCCAGCAGCTTTGGGACAGGTGAATCCTACGAGCAGTACTTC
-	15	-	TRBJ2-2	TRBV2	CASSKFTGRTGELFF	TGTGCCAGCAGTAAGTTCACAGGGAGGACCGGGGAGCTGTTTTTT
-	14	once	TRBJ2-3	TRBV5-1	CASSSGIGTDTQYF	TGCGCCAGCAGCTCAGGGATCGGCACAGATACGCAGTATTTT